This T cell receptor beta chain was sequenced in a study of identical twins. The study, taken as a whole, reports: The analysis was cross-sectional rather than longitudinal within donors.

This clonotype was counted between two and nine times. Its matching antigen is unknown. MiXCR was run by TCRdb on the 5' RACE reads, yielding one entry per CDR3 protein. The data contain hundreds of thousands of distinct CDR3 sequences, around a sixth of them singletons. CDR3 length equals 14 residues. Germline trimming cut 3 bases from V and 5 bases from J; bases unmatched to any gene: 5. These data also formed part of another study, on T cells expressing NK-cell markers. As that study records: For several experiments, T cell sorting was restricted to the alpha-beta TCR population by means of an anti-gamma-delta TCR antibody.

The specimen sequenced was PBMCs. This rearrangement joins TRBV12-3 or TRBV12-4 to TRBJ2-5, with 8 bases identical to TRBD2. The receptor's source is a woman between 18 and 29 years old in good health. CDR3 loop: CASSFGGVSETQYF. The DNA for the CDR3 is TGTGCCAGCAGTTTCGGGGGGGTTTCGGAGACCCAGTACTTC.